This is a list of T cell receptor beta chains from one sample in a study of shared clonotypes between healthy human individuals. The table came from immunoSEQ multiplex PCR; TCRdb's copy has only in-frame clones and leaves some out. The table lists over a million clones, around 74% of them singletons. The sequencing input was memory CD4+ T cells sorted from blood. The receptors derive from a man aged 18 to 29 in good health. CDR3s leave out the opening cysteine and the closing phenylalanine or tryptophan. A D gene is named only where the DNA matches it firmly.

cdr3_aa d_call j_call v_call
ASSKKGIGRGQDNEQF NA TRBJ2-1 TRBV21-1
ASSLDSSYGYT NA TRBJ1-2 TRBV5-4
AWSRLGTVQETQY TRBD1 TRBJ2-5 TRBV30
ASSGAGGTNEQF TRBD2 TRBJ2-1 TRBV6-1
AWSLQRNYGYT NA TRBJ1-2 TRBV30
ASRSTRTGPGELF NA TRBJ2-2 TRBV6-5
ASSGSRGNTIY NA TRBJ1-3 TRBV18
ASSFSTGELF NA TRBJ2-2 TRBV27
ASTPGGGATNEKLF NA TRBJ1-4 TRBV28
ASSQVPLAGTETQY TRBD2 TRBJ2-5 TRBV14
ASTDRADIQY TRBD1 TRBJ2-4 TRBV27
ASSPEGSYGYT NA TRBJ1-2 TRBV18
ASRLAGANVLT NA TRBJ2-6 TRBV11-2
ASSPYSAGERNTIY NA TRBJ1-3 TRBV18
ASTPAGTGYGYT TRBD1 TRBJ1-2 TRBV6-5
ASSSGPGSNTEAF NA TRBJ1-1 TRBV5-6
ASSPRGLAAGETQY TRBD2 TRBJ2-5 TRBV18
ASSSPTRNTGELF NA TRBJ2-2 TRBV5-5
AISDAYEQY NA TRBJ2-7 TRBV10-3
AWKQRDRGLIRSPLH TRBD1 TRBJ1-6 TRBV30
ACSGSGANVLT NA TRBJ2-6 TRBV30
ASSLASYGTQY NA TRBJ2-5 TRBV11-2
ASSPRGRVMNTEAF NA TRBJ1-1 TRBV5-4
ASSPTPQGQGDGYT TRBD1 TRBJ1-2 TRBV5-5
ASSPIASRDTQY NA TRBJ2-3 TRBV18
ASTKDRGTDTQY TRBD1 TRBJ2-3 TRBV2
ASSLSGPDTGELF NA TRBJ2-2 TRBV28
ASGQGPSSYEQY TRBD1 TRBJ2-7 TRBV6-5
ASSMGQNNSPLH TRBD1 TRBJ1-6 TRBV5-4
ASSQNPRGGETQY NA TRBJ2-5 TRBV6-6
ASSVGGANTEAF NA TRBJ1-1 TRBV28
ASSEQAGARNTIY NA TRBJ1-3 TRBV6-1
ASSLGGGGLRETQY NA TRBJ2-5 TRBV5-1
ASSVDPSPHEQY NA TRBJ2-7 TRBV9
SVSKSSGTTDTQY TRBD2 TRBJ2-3 TRBV29-1
ASSLMSGSSNEQF TRBD2 TRBJ2-1 TRBV7-8
ASRAMANYGYT NA TRBJ1-2 TRBV6-5
ASSLPHSGGAHEQY TRBD2 TRBJ2-7 TRBV5-4